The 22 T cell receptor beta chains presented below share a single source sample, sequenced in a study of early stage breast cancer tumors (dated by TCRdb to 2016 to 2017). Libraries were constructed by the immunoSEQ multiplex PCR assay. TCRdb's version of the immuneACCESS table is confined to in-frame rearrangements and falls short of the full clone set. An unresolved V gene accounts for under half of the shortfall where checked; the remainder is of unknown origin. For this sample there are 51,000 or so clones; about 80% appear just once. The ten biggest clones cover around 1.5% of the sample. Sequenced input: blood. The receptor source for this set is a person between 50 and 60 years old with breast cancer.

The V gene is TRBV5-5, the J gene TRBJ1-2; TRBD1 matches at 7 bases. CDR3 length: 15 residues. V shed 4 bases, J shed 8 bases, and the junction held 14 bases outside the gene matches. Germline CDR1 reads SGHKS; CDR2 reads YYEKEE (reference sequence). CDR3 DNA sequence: TGTGCCAGCAGCCAAGCCGGGACAGTAAGTCGAGGCTACACCTTC. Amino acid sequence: CASSQAGTVSRGYTF.

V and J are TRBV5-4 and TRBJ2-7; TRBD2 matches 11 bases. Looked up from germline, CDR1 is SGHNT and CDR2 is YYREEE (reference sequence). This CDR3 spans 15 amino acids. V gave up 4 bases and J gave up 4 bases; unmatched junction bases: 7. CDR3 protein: CASSTPTSGEYEQYF. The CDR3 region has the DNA TGTGCCAGCAGCACTCCGACTAGCGGGGAATACGAGCAGTACTTC.

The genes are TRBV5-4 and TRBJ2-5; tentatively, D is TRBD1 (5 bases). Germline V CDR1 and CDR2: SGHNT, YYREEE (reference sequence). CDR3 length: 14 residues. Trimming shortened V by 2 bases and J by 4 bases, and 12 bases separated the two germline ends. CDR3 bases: TGTGCCAGCAGCTTCCAGGGTCGGATAGAGACCCAGTACTTC. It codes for CASSFQGRIETQYF.

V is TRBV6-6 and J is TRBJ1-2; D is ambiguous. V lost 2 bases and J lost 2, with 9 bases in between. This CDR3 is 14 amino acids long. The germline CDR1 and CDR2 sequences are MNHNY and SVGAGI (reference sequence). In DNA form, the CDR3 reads TGTGCCAGCAGTTACGGAGGGTGGAACTATGGCTACACCTTC. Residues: CASSYGGWNYGYTF.

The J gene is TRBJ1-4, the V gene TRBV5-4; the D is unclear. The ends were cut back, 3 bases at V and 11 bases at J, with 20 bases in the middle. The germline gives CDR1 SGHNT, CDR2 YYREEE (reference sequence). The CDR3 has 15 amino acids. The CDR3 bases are TGTGCCAGCAGCTCATCCGACGGAGTTATAGGGAAACTGTTTTTT. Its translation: CASSSSDGVIGKLFF.

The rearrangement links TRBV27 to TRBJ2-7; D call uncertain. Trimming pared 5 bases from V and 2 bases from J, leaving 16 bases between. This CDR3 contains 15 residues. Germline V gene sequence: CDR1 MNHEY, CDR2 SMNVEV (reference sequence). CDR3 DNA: TGTGCCAGCAGTAGGTCCCTCGTAGGCCCCTACGAGCAGTACTTC. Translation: CASSRSLVGPYEQYF.

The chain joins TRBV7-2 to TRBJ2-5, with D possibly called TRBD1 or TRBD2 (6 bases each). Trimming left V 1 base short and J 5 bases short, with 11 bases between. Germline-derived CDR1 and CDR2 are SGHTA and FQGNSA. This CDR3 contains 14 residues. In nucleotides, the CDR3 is TGTGCCAGCAGCTTAGGGGGGGCAATGGAGACCCAGTACTTC. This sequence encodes CASSLGGAMETQYF. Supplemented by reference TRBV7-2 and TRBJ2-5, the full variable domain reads GAGVSQSPSNKVTEKGKDVELRCDPISGHTALYWYRQSLGQGLEFLIYFQGNSAPDKSGLPSDRFSAERTGGSVSTLTIQRTQQEDSAVYLCASSLGGAMETQYFGPGTRLLVL.

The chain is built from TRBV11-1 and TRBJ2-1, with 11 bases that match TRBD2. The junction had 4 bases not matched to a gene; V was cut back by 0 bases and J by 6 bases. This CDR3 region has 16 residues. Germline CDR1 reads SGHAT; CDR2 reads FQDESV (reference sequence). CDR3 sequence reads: CASSLAASGGSNEQFF. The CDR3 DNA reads TGTGCCAGCAGCTTAGCAGCTAGCGGGGGGAGCAATGAGCAGTTCTTC.

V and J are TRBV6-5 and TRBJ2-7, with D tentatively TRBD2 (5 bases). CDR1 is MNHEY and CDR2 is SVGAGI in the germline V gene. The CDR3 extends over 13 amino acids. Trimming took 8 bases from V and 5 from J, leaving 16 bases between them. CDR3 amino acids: CASGRLFGDEQYF. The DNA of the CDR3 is TGTGCCAGCGGAAGACTATTCGGAGACGAGCAGTACTTC.

CDR3 DNA sequence: TGTGCCAGCAGCTTATGGGGTGGTGTCGACTACGAGCAGTACTTC. It yields the protein CASSLWGGVDYEQYF. V usage is TRBV7-9 and J usage is TRBJ2-7, with no clear D. The CDR3 consists of 15 residues. Germline CDR1 and CDR2: SEHNR and FQNEAQ (reference sequence). V was trimmed by 2 bases and J by 3 bases, leaving 14 bases between them.

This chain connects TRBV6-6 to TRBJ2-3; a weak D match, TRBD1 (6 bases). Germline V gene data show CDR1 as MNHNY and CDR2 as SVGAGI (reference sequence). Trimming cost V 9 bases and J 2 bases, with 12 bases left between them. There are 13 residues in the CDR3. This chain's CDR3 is CASNRDNTDTQYF. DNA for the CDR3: TGTGCCAGTAACCGGGACAACACAGATACGCAGTATTTT.

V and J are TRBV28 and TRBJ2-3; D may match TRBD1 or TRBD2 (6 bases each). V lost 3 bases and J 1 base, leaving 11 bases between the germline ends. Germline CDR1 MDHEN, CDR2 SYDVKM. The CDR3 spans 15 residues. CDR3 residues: CASSFVRGGTDTQYF. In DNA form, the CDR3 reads TGTGCCAGCAGTTTTGTGAGGGGGGGCACAGATACGCAGTATTTT.

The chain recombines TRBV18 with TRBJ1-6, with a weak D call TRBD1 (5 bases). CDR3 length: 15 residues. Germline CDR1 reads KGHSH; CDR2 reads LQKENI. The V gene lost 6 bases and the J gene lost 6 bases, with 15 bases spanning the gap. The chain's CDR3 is CASSQARGGNSPLHF. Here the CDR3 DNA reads TGTGCCAGCTCCCAGGCGAGGGGAGGTAATTCACCCCTCCACTTT. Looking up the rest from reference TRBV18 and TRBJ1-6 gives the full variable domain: NAGVMQNPRHLVRRRGQEARLRCSPMKGHSHVYWYRQLPEEGLKFMVYLQKENIIDESGMPKERFSAEFPKEGPSILRIQQVVRGDSAAYFCASSQARGGNSPLHFGNGTRLTVT.

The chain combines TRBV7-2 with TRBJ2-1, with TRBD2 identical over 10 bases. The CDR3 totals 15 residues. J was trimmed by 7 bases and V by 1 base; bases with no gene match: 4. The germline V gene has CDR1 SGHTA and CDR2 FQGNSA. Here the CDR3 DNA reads TGTGCCAGCAGCTTAGGAGGACTAGCGGTAAATGAGCAGTTCTTC. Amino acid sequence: CASSLGGLAVNEQFF.

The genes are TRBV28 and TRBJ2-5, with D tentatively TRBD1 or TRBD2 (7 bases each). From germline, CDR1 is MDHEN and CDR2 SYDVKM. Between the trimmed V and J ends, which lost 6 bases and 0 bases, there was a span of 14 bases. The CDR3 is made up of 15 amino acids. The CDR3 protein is CASSPPGGDQETQYF. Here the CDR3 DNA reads TGTGCCAGCAGCCCCCCAGGGGGGGACCAAGAGACCCAGTACTTC.

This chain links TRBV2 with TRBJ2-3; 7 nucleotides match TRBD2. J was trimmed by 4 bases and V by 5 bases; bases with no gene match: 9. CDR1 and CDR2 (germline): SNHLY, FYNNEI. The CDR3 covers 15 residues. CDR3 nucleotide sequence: TGTGCCAGCAGTATGAGCGGGATGGAGTCAGATACGCAGTATTTT. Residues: CASSMSGMESDTQYF.

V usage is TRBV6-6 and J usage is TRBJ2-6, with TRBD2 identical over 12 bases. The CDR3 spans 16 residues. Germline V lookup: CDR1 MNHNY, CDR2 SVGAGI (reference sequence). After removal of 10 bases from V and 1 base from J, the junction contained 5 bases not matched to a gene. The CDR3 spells CATRLAGESGANVLTF. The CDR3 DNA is TGTGCCACTCGACTAGCGGGAGAATCTGGGGCCAACGTCCTGACTTTC.

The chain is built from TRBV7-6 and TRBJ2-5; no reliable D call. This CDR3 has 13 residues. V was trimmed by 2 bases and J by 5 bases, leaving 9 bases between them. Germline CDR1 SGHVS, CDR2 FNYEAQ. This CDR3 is CASSLSPLETQYF. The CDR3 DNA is TGTGCCAGCAGCTTAAGTCCCCTGGAGACCCAGTACTTC.

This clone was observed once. In DNA, the CDR3 is TGTGCCAGCAGGGCGAAGGTGAACACTGAAGCTTTCTTT. Protein sequence: CASRAKVNTEAFF. The J gene is TRBJ1-1, the V gene TRBV6-5; D gene ambiguous. V was cut by 6 bases and J by 0 bases, with 8 bases left in between. The V gene's germline CDR1 is MNHEY and CDR2 SVGAGI. This CDR3 is 13 amino acids long.

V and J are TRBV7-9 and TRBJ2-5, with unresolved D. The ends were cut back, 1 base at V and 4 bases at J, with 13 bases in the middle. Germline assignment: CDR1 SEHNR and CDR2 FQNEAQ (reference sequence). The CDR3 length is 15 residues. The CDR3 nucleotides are TGTGCCAGCAGCTTAGAGCCAGGTTCAGGAGAGACCCAGTACTTC. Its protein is CASSLEPGSGETQYF.

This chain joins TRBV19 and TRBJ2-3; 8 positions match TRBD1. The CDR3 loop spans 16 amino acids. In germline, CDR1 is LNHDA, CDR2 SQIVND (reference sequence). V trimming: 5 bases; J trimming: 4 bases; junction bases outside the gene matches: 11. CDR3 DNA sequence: TGTGCCAGTAGTCCCCTGACAGGGGCGGAAGCAGATACGCAGTATTTT. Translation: CASSPLTGAEADTQYF.

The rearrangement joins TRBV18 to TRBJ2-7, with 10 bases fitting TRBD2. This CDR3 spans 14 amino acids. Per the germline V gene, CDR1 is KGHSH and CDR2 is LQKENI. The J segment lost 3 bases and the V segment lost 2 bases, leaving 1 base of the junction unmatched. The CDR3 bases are TGTGCCAGCTCACCAACTAGCGGGAACTACGAGCAGTACTTC. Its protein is CASSPTSGNYEQYF.